This TCR beta chain is drawn from a study of shared clonotypes between healthy human individuals. Germline CDR1 KGHSH, CDR2 LQKENI. Trimming took 0 bases from V and 2 from J, leaving 10 bases between them. The CDR3 sequence is 15 residues long. Study-wide results and limits: Memory subsets had estimated richness that was generally smaller than that of naive subsets. Shared clonotypes: 4.5% to 5% naive CD4, about 4% naive CD8, over 2% memory CD4, around 0.4% memory CD8.

The assay was immunoSEQ multiplex PCR, and TCRdb's table has in-frame clones only and misses some. Among some 2.4 million clones listed, 80% to 95% were seen once. The count of this clone is one. Antigen: not known. The V and J genes are TRBV18 and TRBJ1-2; D gene ambiguous. Input material: naive CD4+ T cells from PBMCs. As for subset: CD45RA+ positively selected. This sequence was found in a man aged 18 to 29 in good health. Some clones in this sample may be carry-over from other donors' samples. The CDR3 is CASSPPSEWNYGYTF. CDR3 sequence (DNA): TGTGCCAGCTCACCACCGTCAGAATGGAACTATGGCTACACCTTC.